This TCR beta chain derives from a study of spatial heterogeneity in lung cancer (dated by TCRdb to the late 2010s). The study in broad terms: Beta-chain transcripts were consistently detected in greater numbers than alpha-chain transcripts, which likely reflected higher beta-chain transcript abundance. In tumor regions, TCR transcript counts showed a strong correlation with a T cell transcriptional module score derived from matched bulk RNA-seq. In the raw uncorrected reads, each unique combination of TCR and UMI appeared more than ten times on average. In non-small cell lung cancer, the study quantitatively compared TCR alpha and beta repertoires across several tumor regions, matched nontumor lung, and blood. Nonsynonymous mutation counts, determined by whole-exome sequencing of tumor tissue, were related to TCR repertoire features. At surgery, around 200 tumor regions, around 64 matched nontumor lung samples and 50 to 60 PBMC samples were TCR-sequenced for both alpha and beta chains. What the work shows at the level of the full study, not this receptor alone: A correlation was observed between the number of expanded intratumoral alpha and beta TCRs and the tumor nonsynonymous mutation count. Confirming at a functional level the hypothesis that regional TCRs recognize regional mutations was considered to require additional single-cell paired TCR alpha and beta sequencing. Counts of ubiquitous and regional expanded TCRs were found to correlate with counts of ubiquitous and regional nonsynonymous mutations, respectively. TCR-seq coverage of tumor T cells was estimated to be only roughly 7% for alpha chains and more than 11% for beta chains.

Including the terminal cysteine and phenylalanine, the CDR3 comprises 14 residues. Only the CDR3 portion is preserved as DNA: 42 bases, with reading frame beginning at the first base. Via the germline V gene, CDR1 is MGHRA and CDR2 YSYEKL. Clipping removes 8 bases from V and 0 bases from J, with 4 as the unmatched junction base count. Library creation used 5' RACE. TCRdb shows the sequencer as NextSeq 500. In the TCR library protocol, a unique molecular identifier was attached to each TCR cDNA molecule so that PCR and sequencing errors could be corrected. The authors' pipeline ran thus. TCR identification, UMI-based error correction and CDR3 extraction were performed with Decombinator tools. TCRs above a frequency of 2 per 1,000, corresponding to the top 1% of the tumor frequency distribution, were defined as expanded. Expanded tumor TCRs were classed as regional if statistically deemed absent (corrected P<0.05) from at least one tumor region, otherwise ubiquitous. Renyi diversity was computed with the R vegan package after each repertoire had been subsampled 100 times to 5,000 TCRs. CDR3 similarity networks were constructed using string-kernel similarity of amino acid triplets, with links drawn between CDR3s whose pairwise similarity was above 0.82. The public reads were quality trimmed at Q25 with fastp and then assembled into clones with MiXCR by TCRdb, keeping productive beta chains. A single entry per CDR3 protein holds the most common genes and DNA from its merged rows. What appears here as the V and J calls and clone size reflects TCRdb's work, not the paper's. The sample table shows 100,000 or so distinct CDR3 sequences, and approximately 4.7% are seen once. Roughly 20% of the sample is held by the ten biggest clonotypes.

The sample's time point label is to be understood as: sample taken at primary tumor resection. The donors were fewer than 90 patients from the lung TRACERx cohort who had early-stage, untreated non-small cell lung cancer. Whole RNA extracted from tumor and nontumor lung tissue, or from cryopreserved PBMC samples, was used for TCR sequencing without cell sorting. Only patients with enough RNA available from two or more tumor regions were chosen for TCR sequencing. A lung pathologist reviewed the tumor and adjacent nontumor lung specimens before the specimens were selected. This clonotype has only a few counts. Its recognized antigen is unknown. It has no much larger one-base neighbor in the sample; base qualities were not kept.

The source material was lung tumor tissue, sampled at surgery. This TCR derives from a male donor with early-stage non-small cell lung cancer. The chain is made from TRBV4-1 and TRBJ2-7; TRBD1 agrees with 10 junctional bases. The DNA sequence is TGCGCCAGCGGGTGGGACAGGGGCTCCTACGAGCAGTACTTC. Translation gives CASGWDRGSYEQYF.